The clone carrying this T cell receptor (beta chain) was detected a few times. No antigen is known for it. The data originate from a study of Ad26.COV2.S vaccination and SARS-CoV-2 variants. At the level of the study: Into the muscle, Ad26.COV2.S was dosed once or twice, 56 days apart.

V lost 0 bases, J lost 5 bases, and 8 bases stayed unmatched. The CDR3 runs to 16 residues. The germline CDR1 and CDR2 sequences are MGHRA and YSYEKL. Overall study results and limits: Quantification of TCR breadth and depth may have yielded underestimates of total T cell responses.

Repertoires were generated with immunoSEQ multiplex PCR, while TCRdb's copy carries only in-frame clones and drops some. The table lists under 400,000 clones, around 87% of them singletons. Treatment given: roughly 19 received Ad26.COV2.S at low or high dose, single or two shots; roughly 5 received placebo; per-sample allocation not given. The investigators took samples on day 63 after the first vaccine or placebo injection. The chain uses TRBV4-1 and TRBJ1-2; 8 bases agree with TRBD1. Source: peripheral blood, taken in a trial of Ad26.COV2.S vaccine versus placebo. This clonotype was sampled from a person between 18 and 65 years old who received the Ad26.COV2.S COVID-19 vaccine or a placebo. CDR3 nucleotide sequence: TGCGCCAGCAGCCAAGATATGCAGGGGGCGAGATATGGCTACACCTTC. This encodes CASSQDMQGARYGYTF.